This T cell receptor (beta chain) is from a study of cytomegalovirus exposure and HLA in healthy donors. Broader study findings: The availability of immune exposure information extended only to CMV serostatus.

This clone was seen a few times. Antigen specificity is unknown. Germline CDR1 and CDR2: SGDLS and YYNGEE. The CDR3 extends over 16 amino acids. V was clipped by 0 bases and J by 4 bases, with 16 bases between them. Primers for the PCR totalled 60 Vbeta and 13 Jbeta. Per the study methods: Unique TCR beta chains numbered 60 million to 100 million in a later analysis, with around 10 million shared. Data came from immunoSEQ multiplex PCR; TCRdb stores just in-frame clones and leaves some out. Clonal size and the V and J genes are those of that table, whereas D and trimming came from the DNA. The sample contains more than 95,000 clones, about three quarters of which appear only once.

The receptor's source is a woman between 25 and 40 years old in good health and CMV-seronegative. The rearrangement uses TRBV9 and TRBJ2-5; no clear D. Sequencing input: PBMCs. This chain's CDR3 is CASSVGGPRSGETQYF. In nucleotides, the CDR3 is TGTGCCAGCAGCGTAGGAGGCCCTAGGTCGGGAGAGACCCAGTACTTC.